Sequencing of this T cell receptor beta chain was carried out in a study of T cell changes during pregnancy in multiple sclerosis. CDR1 and CDR2 from the germline V gene are SEHNR and FQNEAQ (reference sequence). The CDR3 runs to 14 residues. V was cut by 5 bases and J by 8 bases, with 18 bases left in between. Sequenced by immunoSEQ multiplex PCR; TCRdb stores in-frame clones only, minus some. This table has 50,000 to 60,000 clones, roughly 90% appearing once. The sequenced sample was peripheral blood, obtained after pregnancy. The chain combines TRBV7-9 with TRBJ1-2; D call uncertain. The source of this sequence is a female donor in good health, enrolled as a control in a pregnancy study. The CDR3 coding sequence is TGTGCCAGCAGCGGCACCGAGGGTAGATTGGGCTACACCTTC. Translation gives CASSGTEGRLGYTF.